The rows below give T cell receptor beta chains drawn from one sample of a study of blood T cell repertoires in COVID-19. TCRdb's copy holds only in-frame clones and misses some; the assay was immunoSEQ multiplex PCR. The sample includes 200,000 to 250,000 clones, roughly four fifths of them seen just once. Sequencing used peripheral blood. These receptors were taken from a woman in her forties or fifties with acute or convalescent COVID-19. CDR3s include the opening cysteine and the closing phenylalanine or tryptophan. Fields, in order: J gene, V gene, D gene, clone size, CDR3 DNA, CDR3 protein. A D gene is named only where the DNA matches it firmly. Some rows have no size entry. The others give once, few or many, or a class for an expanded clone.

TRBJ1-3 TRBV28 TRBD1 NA TGTGCCAGCAGTGACAGGGGGGGGTTCTCTGGAAACACCATATATTTT CASSDRGGFSGNTIYF
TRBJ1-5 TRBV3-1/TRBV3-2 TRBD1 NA TGTGCCAGCAGCACAGGGGCGACTCAGCCCCAGCATTTT CASSTGATQPQHF
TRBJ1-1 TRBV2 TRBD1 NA TGTGCCAGCAGCTACAGGGGCCAGTCTGAAGCTTTCTTT CASSYRGQSEAFF
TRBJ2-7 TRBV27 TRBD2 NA TGTGCCAGCAGTTTATTCGGGACTAGCGGCTACGAGCAGTACTTC CASSLFGTSGYEQYF
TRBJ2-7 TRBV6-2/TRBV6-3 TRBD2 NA TGTGCCAGCAGTTACGTCCGGGGACTAGCGGGGGTCTACGAGCAGTACTTC CASSYVRGLAGVYEQYF
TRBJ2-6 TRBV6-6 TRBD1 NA TGTGCCAGCAGTCAAAGCGGACAGGGGGCGTCCGGGGCCAACGTCCTGACTTTC CASSQSGQGASGANVLTF
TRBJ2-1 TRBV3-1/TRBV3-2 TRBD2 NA TGTGCCAGCAGCCAAGGGACTAGCGGGAGAAATGAGCAGTTCTTC CASSQGTSGRNEQFF
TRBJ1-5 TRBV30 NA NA TGTGCCTGGAGTGCGGGGGGGCAGCCCCAGCATTTT CAWSAGGQPQHF
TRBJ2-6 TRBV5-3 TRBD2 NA TGTGCCAGAAAGTCACTAGCGGGAGTTACTGGGGCCAACGTCCTGACTTTC CARKSLAGVTGANVLTF
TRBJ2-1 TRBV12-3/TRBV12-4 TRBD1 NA TGTGCCAGCAGCCGGGACAGGGGGCATGAGCAGTTCTTC CASSRDRGHEQFF
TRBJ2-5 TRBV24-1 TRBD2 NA TGTGCCACCAGTCCCAGCGGGAGCGCCGAGACCCAGTACTTC CATSPSGSAETQYF
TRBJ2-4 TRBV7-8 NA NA TGTGCCAGCAGCTCTCGGACAGAACCCATTCAGTACTTC CASSSRTEPIQYF
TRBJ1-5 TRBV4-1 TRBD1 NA TGCGCCAGCAGCCGGACCTGGGACAGGGGAATAAGCAATCAGCCCCAGCATTTT CASSRTWDRGISNQPQHF
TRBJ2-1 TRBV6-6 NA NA TGTGCCAGCAGTCCCAGGGGGCGGGGGGGGTCCTACAATGAGCAGTTCTTC CASSPRGRGGSYNEQFF
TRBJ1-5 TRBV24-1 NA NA TGTGCCACCAGTGATATCGGGAATCAGCCCCAGCATTTT CATSDIGNQPQHF
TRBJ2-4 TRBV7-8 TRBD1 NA TGTGCCAGCAGCTGGGCTCGCGACGGGGGGACAGGGCGACGTCTAGCCAAAAACATTCAGTACTTC CASSWARDGGTGRRLAKNIQYF
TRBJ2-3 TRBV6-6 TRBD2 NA TGTGCCAGCGCACGGGGGGACACAGATACGCAGTATTTT CASARGDTDTQYF
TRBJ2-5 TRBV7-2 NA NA TGTGCCAGCAGCTTAAACCAGGGACAAGAGACCCAGTACTTC CASSLNQGQETQYF
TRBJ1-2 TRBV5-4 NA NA TGTGCCAGCAGCTTCGAGGGAAACTATGGCTACACCTTC CASSFEGNYGYTF
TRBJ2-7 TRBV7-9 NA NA TGTGCCAGCAGCTTTTCAGACGAGCAGTACTTC CASSFSDEQYF
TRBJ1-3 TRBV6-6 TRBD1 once TGTGCCAGCAGACCACCGGGACAGGAAAGAAACACCATATATTTT CASRPPGQERNTIYF
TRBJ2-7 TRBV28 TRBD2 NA TGTGCCAGCAGTTTTCAAAGCGGGGCCTCAGGCGAGCAGTACTTC CASSFQSGASGEQYF
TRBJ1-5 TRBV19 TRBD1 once TGTGCCAGTAGTATTTATCAGGGGACAGGCAATCAGCCCCAGCATTTT CASSIYQGTGNQPQHF
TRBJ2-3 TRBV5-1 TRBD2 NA TGCGCCAGCAGCTTGGTAATTGGGGGAGGGACAGATACGCAGTATTTT CASSLVIGGGTDTQYF
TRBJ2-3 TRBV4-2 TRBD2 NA TGTGCCAGCAGCCAAAAGACTAGCGGTAGCACAGATACGCAGTATTTT CASSQKTSGSTDTQYF
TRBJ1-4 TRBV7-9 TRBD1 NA TGTGCCAGCAGCACCGACGGGACAGATGAAAAACTGTTTTTT CASSTDGTDEKLFF
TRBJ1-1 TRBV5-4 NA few TGTGCCAGCAGCTTGGGCGGGGGCCGCACTGAAGCTTTCTTT CASSLGGGRTEAFF
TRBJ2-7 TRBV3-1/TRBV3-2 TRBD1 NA TGTGCCAGCAGCAGCCGACAGGGGGGTTGGAATGGGCAGTACTTC CASSSRQGGWNGQYF
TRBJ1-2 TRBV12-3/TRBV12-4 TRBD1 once TGTGCCAGCAGGGGACAGGATTATGGCTACACCTTC CASRGQDYGYTF
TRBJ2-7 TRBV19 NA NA TGTGCCAGTAGTATAGATCGAGGGCAGGGGAATAACGAGCAGTACTTC CASSIDRGQGNNEQYF
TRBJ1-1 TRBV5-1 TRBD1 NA TGCGCCACGAGCAGGGGGGAATGGGCGAACACTGAAGCTTTCTTT CATSRGEWANTEAFF
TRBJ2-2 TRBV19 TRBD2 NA TGTGCCAGTAGTCTCCAAGCGGGAGTTACCGGGGAGCTGTTTTTT CASSLQAGVTGELFF
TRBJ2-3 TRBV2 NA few TGTGCCAGCAGTCCTCGACAACGCGCAGATACGCAGTATTTT CASSPRQRADTQYF
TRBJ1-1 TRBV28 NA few TGTGCCAGCAGTGGTGGTGGGCACAAGAACACTGAAGCTTTCTTT CASSGGGHKNTEAFF
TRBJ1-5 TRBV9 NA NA TGTGCCAGCAGCGTAACAGGGAGTAGCAATCAGCCCCAGCATTTT CASSVTGSSNQPQHF
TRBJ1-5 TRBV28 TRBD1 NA TGTGCCAGCAGTGTCGGGACAGGGCGTTATAGCAATCAGCCCCAGCATTTT CASSVGTGRYSNQPQHF
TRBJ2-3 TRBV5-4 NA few TGTGCCAGCAGCCCAGCCGTGGCGGGGAGCACAGATACGCAGTATTTT CASSPAVAGSTDTQYF
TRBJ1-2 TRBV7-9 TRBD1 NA TGTGCCAGCAGCTCCGGGACAGATTTTAACTATGGCTACACCTTC CASSSGTDFNYGYTF
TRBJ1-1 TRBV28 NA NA TGTGCCAGCATCCTCGGAGGCTGGAACACTGAAGCTTTCTTT CASILGGWNTEAFF
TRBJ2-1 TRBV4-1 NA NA TGCGCCAGCACCCAGACGCAGGGCACCTACAATGAGCAGTTCTTC CASTQTQGTYNEQFF
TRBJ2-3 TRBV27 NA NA TGTGCCAGCAGTTCTACAGCGGTTACTAGCACAGATACGCAGTATTTT CASSSTAVTSTDTQYF
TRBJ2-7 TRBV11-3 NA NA TGTGCCAGCAGCTTAGTAGGAGGGGCCGAGCAGTACTTC CASSLVGGAEQYF
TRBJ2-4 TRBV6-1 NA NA TGTGCCAGCAGTGAAGGCCCGGTTCGGTCCAAAAACATTCAGTACTTC CASSEGPVRSKNIQYF
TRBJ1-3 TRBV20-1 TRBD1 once TGCAGTGCTAGTGAACAGGGGAACACCATATATTTT CSASEQGNTIYF
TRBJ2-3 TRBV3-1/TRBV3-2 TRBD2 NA TGTGCCAGCAGCCGGGGAGGGTTCGGTCCTAGCACAGATACGCAGTATTTT CASSRGGFGPSTDTQYF
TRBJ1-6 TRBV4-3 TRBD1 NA TGCGCCAGCAGCCAGGGGACAGCGGTCAAATACTCCTATAATTCACCCCTCCACTTT CASSQGTAVKYSYNSPLHF
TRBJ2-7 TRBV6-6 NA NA TGTGCCAGCAGCCCACGGGCAGGGCCCTACGAGCAGTACTTC CASSPRAGPYEQYF
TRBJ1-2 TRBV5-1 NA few TGCGCCAGCAGCTTGGGACAGGATGTAGATGGCTACACCTTC CASSLGQDVDGYTF
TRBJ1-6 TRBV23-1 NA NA TGCGCCAGCAATCAGGCGGTTTCCCCTTCACCCCTCCACTTT CASNQAVSPSPLHF
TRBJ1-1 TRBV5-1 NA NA TGTGCCAGCAGCTTGCAGGGCCAAACTGAAGCTTTCTTT CASSLQGQTEAFF
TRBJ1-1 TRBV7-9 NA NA TGTGCCAGCAGCTCCGATAGGGGGGGCGATTGGGGCACTGAAGCTTTCTTT CASSSDRGGDWGTEAFF